This T cell receptor beta chain was captured by sequencing in a study of shared clonotypes between healthy human individuals. Naive CD8 cells lacked CD45RO, underwent positive selection for CCR7 and left out terminally differentiated effector memory CD45RA+ cells. The donors, all of them Caucasian adults, lived in Nashville, Tennessee. Germline V lookup: CDR1 SGHVS, CDR2 FQNEAQ. Trimming pared 4 bases from V and 0 bases from J, leaving 10 bases between. The CDR3 is 15 residues long. Data came from immunoSEQ multiplex PCR; TCRdb stores just in-frame clones and leaves some out. The sample lists approximately 1.9 million clones, roughly 93% occurring once.

Material for sequencing was naive CD8+ T cells from PBMCs. J is TRBJ2-1 and V is TRBV7-8, with D maybe TRBD2 (5 bases). The TCR was taken from a man aged 18 to 30 in good health. Some clones in this sample may be carry-over from other donors' samples. The CDR3 is CASSSERVSYNEQFF. For the CDR3, the DNA is TGTGCCAGCAGCTCTGAGAGGGTCTCCTACAATGAGCAGTTCTTC.